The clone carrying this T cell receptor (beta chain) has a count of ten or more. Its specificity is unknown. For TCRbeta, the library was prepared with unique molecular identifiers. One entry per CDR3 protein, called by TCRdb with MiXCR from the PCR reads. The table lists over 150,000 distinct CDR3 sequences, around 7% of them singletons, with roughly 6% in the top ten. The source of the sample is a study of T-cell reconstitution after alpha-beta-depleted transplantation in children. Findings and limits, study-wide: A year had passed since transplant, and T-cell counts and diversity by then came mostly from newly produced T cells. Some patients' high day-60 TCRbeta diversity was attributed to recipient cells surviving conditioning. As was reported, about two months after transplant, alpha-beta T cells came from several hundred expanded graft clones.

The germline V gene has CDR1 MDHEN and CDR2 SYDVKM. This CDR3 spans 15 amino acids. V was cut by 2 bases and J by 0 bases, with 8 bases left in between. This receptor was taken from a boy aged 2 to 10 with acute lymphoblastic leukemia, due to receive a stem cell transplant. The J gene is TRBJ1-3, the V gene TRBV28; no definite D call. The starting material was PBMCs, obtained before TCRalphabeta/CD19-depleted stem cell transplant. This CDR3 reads CASSLPGYSGNTIYF. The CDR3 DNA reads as TGTGCCAGCAGTTTACCGGGATACTCTGGAAACACCATATATTTT.